This TCR beta chain stems from a study of shared clonotypes between healthy human individuals. Per germline, CDR1 SGHNT and CDR2 YYREEE (reference sequence). V gave up 4 bases and J gave up 3 bases; unmatched junction bases: 7. The CDR3 totals 14 residues. For this clone: Its antigen is not identified.

Clones were read by immunoSEQ multiplex PCR, and TCRdb kept only the in-frame ones, dropping some. The profile shows roughly 2,500,000 clones, approximately 94% of them singletons. Study observations and caveats: Compared with clonotypes that all four donors shared, non-shared clonotypes had lower generation probabilities.

The receptor's source is a man younger than 35 in good health. Some clones in this sample may be carry-over from other donors' samples. The rearrangement joins TRBV5-4 to TRBJ2-7; TRBD1 matches at 7 bases. The sequencing sample was made of naive CD4+ T cells from PBMCs. Subset reported: CD45RA+ positively selected. The chain's CDR3 is CASSPTAGGYEQYF. CDR3 nucleotide sequence: TGTGCCAGCAGCCCAACCGCAGGGGGCTACGAGCAGTACTTC.